A single sample is the source of the 32 T cell receptor beta chains below, sequenced in a study of human T cells and chemical hapten exposure. Documented time point: patch test 1, 2 weeks after DPC sensitization. Indicated treatment: therapeutic diphenylcyclopropenone sensitization with weekly scalp DPC. Each CDR3 protein is one row after TCRdb ran MiXCR on the RACE reads. The table lists approximately 100,000 distinct CDR3 sequences, approximately 10% of them singletons. The sequencing here drew on whole blood, taken in connection with sensitization to the hapten diphenylcyclopropenone (DPC). The receptors derive from a woman in her forties with alopecia areata. Some clones in this sample may be carry-over from other donors' samples.

This clonotype came up a few times. This sequence joins TRBV4-3 and TRBJ1-1; no reliable D call. The CDR3 loop spans 15 amino acids. The V end was cut by 0 bases, the J end by 0 bases, with 8 bases between. Germline CDR1 and CDR2: LGHNA and YSLEER. The CDR3 loop reads CASSQEKWMNTEAFF. As DNA, the CDR3 is TGCGCCAGCAGCCAAGAAAAATGGATGAACACTGAAGCTTTCTTT.

This clonotype was counted a few times. The CDR3 sequence is CAIRETDYNSPLHF. The DNA for the CDR3 is TGTGCCATCAGAGAGACGGACTATAATTCACCCCTCCACTTT. The chain recombines TRBV10-3 with TRBJ1-6; no firm D call. Trimming left V 6 bases short and J 3 bases short, with 9 bases between. The CDR3 runs 14 residues. From germline, CDR1 is ENHRY and CDR2 SYGVKD.

This chain joins TRBV7-2 and TRBJ2-7; D is possibly TRBD2 (7 bases). V lost 5 bases and J 7 bases, leaving 15 bases between the germline ends. The CDR3 totals 13 residues. Looked up from germline, CDR1 is SGHTA and CDR2 is FQGNSA. The CDR3 DNA is TGTGCCAGCAGCCCCGGCGGGGGCGAAGAGCAGTACTTC. Protein sequence: CASSPGGGEEQYF. Complete variable domain (other parts from reference TRBV7-2 and TRBJ2-7): GAGVSQSPSNKVTEKGKDVELRCDPISGHTALYWYRQSLGQGLEFLIYFQGNSAPDKSGLPSDRFSAERTGGSVSTLTIQRTQQEDSAVYLCASSPGGGEEQYFGPGTRLTVT.

This clonotype showed up many times. This chain joins TRBV19 and TRBJ2-6, with D unresolved. CDR1 is LNHDA, CDR2 SQIVND, per germline (reference sequence). The length of the CDR3 is 18 residues. With 6 bases removed from V and 0 bases from J, the gap between germline ends came to 18 bases. The CDR3 sequence: CASSSGRGSFSGANVLTF. As DNA, the CDR3 is TGTGCCAGTAGCTCCGGACGTGGGTCCTTCTCTGGGGCCAACGTCCTGACTTTC. Supplemented by reference TRBV19 and TRBJ2-6, the full variable domain reads DGGITQSPKYLFRKEGQNVTLSCEQNLNHDAMYWYRQDPGQGLRLIYYSQIVNDFQKGDIAEGYSVSREKKESFPLTVTSAQKNPTAFYLCASSSGRGSFSGANVLTFGAGSRLTVL.

The table lists this clonotype with many counts. The rearrangement uses TRBV6-2 or TRBV6-3 and TRBJ1-2; TRBD1 might be the D (5 bases). This CDR3 region has 14 residues. The ends were cut back, 0 bases at V and 7 bases at J, with 12 bases in the middle. Germline V CDR1 and CDR2: MNHEY, SVGEGT. The CDR3 here is CASSYSGQIGGYTF. CDR3 in DNA: TGTGCCAGCAGTTACTCGGGGCAGATCGGTGGCTACACCTTC.

This clonotype showed up just a few times. The chain links TRBV29-1 to TRBJ2-3, with 7 bases lining up with TRBD1. The CDR3 length is 14 residues. The V and J ends lost 7 bases and 3 bases, in that order; junction bases with no gene match: 10. Germline CDR1 SQVTM, CDR2 ANQGSEA. The CDR3 reads CSAREGALTDTQYF. Written as DNA, the CDR3 is TGCAGCGCCCGCGAGGGGGCTCTAACAGATACGCAGTATTTT.

At least ten counts were recorded for this clonotype. The genes are TRBV18 and TRBJ2-1, with 10 bases matching TRBD1. The CDR3 spans 14 residues. From germline, CDR1 is KGHSH and CDR2 LQKENI. J gave up 5 bases and V 5 bases, and 3 bases lay outside the gene matches. The CDR3 loop is CASSDRGLDNEQFF. In DNA, the CDR3 is TGTGCCAGCTCAGACAGGGGGCTGGACAATGAGCAGTTCTTC.

This clonotype was counted between two and nine times. The rearrangement links TRBV7-2 to TRBJ2-5, with TRBD2 matching 8 bases. CDR1 and CDR2 from the germline V gene are SGHTA and FQGNSA. J lost 7 bases, V lost 2 bases, and 9 bases had no gene match. The CDR3 consists of 15 residues. The CDR3 here is CASSLSPGGAGTQYF. The CDR3, as DNA: TGTGCCAGCAGCTTAAGTCCGGGGGGGGCCGGGACCCAGTACTTC.

This clonotype was found many times. The J gene is TRBJ1-1, the V gene TRBV7-2; D may be TRBD1 (6 bases). V was trimmed by 5 bases and J by 4 bases, leaving 23 bases between them. CDR1 is SGHTA, CDR2 FQGNSA, per germline. This CDR3 spans 17 amino acids. CDR3 loop: CASSPFTGMRSGTEAFF. For the CDR3, the DNA is TGTGCCAGCAGCCCATTTACAGGGATGCGGTCCGGCACTGAAGCTTTCTTT.

This rearrangement joins TRBV27 to TRBJ2-7; 11 bases are a match to TRBD2. Germline V gives CDR1 MNHEY, CDR2 SMNVEV (reference sequence). The CDR3 is made up of 17 amino acids. Trimming took 5 bases from V and 7 from J; bases not matched to a gene: 16. CDR3 loop: CASSLNPTSGVKGEQYF. CDR3 DNA: TGTGCCAGCAGTCTTAATCCGACTAGCGGGGTCAAGGGTGAGCAGTACTTC.

This clonotype was seen at least ten times. The chain couples TRBV28 to TRBJ2-3; 8 nucleotides agree with TRBD2. Germline V lookup: CDR1 MDHEN, CDR2 SYDVKM. The V segment lost 3 bases and the J segment 3 bases; nucleotides outside the gene matches: 11. The length of the CDR3 is 17 residues. The CDR3 coding sequence is TGTGCCAGCAGTTTTGTTCCAGGCCGGGAGGGAACAGATACGCAGTATTTT. Amino acid sequence: CASSFVPGREGTDTQYF.

This clonotype was found many times. The V gene is TRBV4-2, the J gene TRBJ1-1; TRBD1 matches at 10 bases. In germline, CDR1 is LGHNA, CDR2 YNFKEQ. CDR3 length: 17 residues. V was clipped by 1 base and J by 1 base; unmatched bases: 6. CDR3 protein: CASSQGGTGAGNTEAFF. The DNA of the CDR3 is TGTGCCAGCAGCCAAGGGGGGACAGGGGCCGGGAACACTGAAGCTTTCTTT.

This chain uses TRBV6-2 or TRBV6-3 with TRBJ2-2; 7 nucleotides match TRBD1. The CDR3 totals 15 residues. CDR1 MNHEY and CDR2 SVGEGT come from the germline V gene. V dropped 6 bases and J dropped 3; count of bases not matched to a gene: 7. For the CDR3, the DNA is TGTGCCAGCAGAGGACGGGACAGACACACCGGGGAGCTGTTTTTT. It is translated as CASRGRDRHTGELFF.

With regard to this clonotype: Just one base apart from a much larger clone, this may be a read error. This chain joins TRBV19 and TRBJ2-1; perhaps TRBD2 as D (7 bases). The CDR3 is made up of 15 amino acids. Germline V gene lookup returns CDR1 LNHDA and CDR2 SQIVND (reference sequence). The CDR3 here is CASSGRGAAYNEEFF. The CDR3 DNA follows: TGTGCCAGTAGTGGTCGGGGGGCCGCCTACAATGAGGAGTTCTTC.

This clonotype showed up many times. The chain carries TRBV6-1 and TRBJ2-1; 10 bases fit TRBD1. With 2 bases clipped from V and 6 bases from J, the junction kept 7 bases outside the gene matches. CDR1 is MNHNS and CDR2 is SASEGT in the germline V gene. The CDR3 is made up of 16 amino acids. CDR3: CASSETLGQGGNEQFF. CDR3 in DNA: TGTGCCAGCAGTGAAACGTTAGGACAGGGGGGCAATGAGCAGTTCTTC.

This clonotype was observed a few times. The rearrangement joins TRBV7-2 to TRBJ2-3, with 7 bases fitting TRBD2. This CDR3 contains 17 residues. After removal of 3 bases from V and 7 bases from J, the junction contained 16 bases not matched to a gene. CDR1 is SGHTA, CDR2 FQGNSA, per germline. The CDR3 coding sequence is TGTGCCAGCAGCTTTTCCATGGATTGGCGGGGAGGGTATACGCAGTATTTT. Translated, it gives CASSFSMDWRGGYTQYF.

The table lists this clonotype with many counts. The chain carries TRBV2 and TRBJ2-7; no definite D call. Germline V gene sequence: CDR1 SNHLY, CDR2 FYNNEI. CDR3 length: 13 residues. Trimming removed 8 bases from V and 0 bases from J, with 11 bases in between. Here the CDR3 reads CASGLTYSYEQYF. In DNA form, the CDR3 reads TGTGCCAGCGGGTTGACATACTCCTACGAGCAGTACTTC.

In its sample, this clonotype was seen many times. The chain combines TRBV27 with TRBJ2-1; no reliable D call. The CDR3 loop spans 15 amino acids. Germline values: CDR1 MNHEY, CDR2 SMNVEV (reference sequence). With 6 bases removed from V and 1 base from J, the gap between germline ends came to 13 bases. CDR3 residues: CASSLGVRSYNEQFF. CDR3 DNA: TGTGCCAGCAGCCTAGGAGTTCGGTCCTACAATGAGCAGTTCTTC.

This clonotype was detected only a few times. The rearrangement joins TRBV7-2 to TRBJ2-5, with D tentatively TRBD2 (6 bases). V lost 1 base to trimming and J lost 5 bases, with 14 bases between them. The germline V gene encodes CDR1 SGHTA and CDR2 FQGNSA. CDR3 length: 15 residues. In nucleotides, the CDR3 is TGTGCCAGCAGCTTAGGGAGGGGCCGGGGTGAGACCCAGTACTTC. This encodes CASSLGRGRGETQYF.

CDR3 nucleotides: TGTGCCAGCAGTTTAAGCCAGGGCATGAACACTGAAGCTTTCTTT. Its protein product is CASSLSQGMNTEAFF. The chain has TRBV27 and TRBJ1-1; maybe TRBD1 (5 bases). Per germline, CDR1 MNHEY and CDR2 SMNVEV (reference sequence). The CDR3 is made up of 15 amino acids. The V end lost 2 bases, the J end lost 0 bases, and 10 bases lay between the germline ends.

This clonotype was detected only a few times. At one of its ends the junction is not consistent with the germline gene, which may arise from a read error. The rearrangement uses TRBV7-2 and TRBJ2-1; the D call may be TRBD1 or TRBD2 (7 bases each). In germline, CDR1 is SGHTA, CDR2 FQGNSA. The CDR3 runs 15 residues. The CDR3 DNA reads as TGTGCCAACAGCTTAGGGGGCGGGGGCCCGAATGAGCAGTTCTTC. Protein: CANSLGGGGPNEQFF. The full variable domain, rest sourced from reference TRBV7-2 and TRBJ2-1, is GAGVSQSPSNKVTEKGKDVELRCDPISGHTALYWYRQSLGQGLEFLIYFQGNSAPDKSGLPSDRFSAERTGGSVSTLTIQRTQQEDSAVYLCANSLGGGGPNEQFFGPGTRLTVL.

This clonotype came up a few times. The chain employs TRBV20-1 and TRBJ2-3, with TRBD2 identical over 7 bases. CDR1 is DFQATT and CDR2 is SNEGSKA in the germline V gene (reference sequence). There are 16 residues in the CDR3. J gave up 0 bases and V 0 bases, and 6 bases lay outside the gene matches. CDR3: CSARDISGLSTDTQYF. CDR3 sequence (DNA): TGCAGTGCTAGAGATATTAGCGGGCTTAGCACAGATACGCAGTATTTT.

This clonotype came up many times. DNA of the CDR3: TGTGCCAGCAGCTTAGGAGAGACAGGTAAAGGAGCCTACGAGCAGTACTTC. Protein product: CASSLGETGKGAYEQYF. The V gene is TRBV7-6, the J gene TRBJ2-7; tentative D call: TRBD1 (6 bases). Trimming removed 1 base from V and 2 bases from J, with 18 bases in between. This CDR3 comprises 17 residues. Looked up from germline, CDR1 is SGHVS and CDR2 is FNYEAQ. Complete variable domain (other parts from reference TRBV7-6 and TRBJ2-7): GAGVSQSPRYKVTKRGQDVALRCDPISGHVSLYWYRQALGQGPEFLTYFNYEAQQDKSGLPNDRFSAERPEGSISTLTIQRTEQRDSAMYRCASSLGETGKGAYEQYFGPGTRLTVT.

The genes are TRBV7-9 and TRBJ2-3, with a tentative D call TRBD2 (6 bases). The CDR3 totals 14 residues. The germline V gene encodes CDR1 SEHNR and CDR2 FQNEAQ (reference sequence). Trimming took off 10 bases at V and 4 bases at J, with 18 bases between the two ends. CDR3 DNA: TGTGCCATTTCGGGGGACGGGGGTCCAGATACGCAGTATTTT. Amino acids: CAISGDGGPDTQYF. Variable domain in full (rest from reference TRBV7-9 and TRBJ2-3): DTGVSQNPRHKITKRGQNVTFRCDPISEHNRLYWYRQTLGQGPEFLTYFQNEAQLEKSRLLSDRFSAERPKGSFSTLEIQRTEQGDSAMYLCAISGDGGPDTQYFGPGTRLTVL.

As DNA, the CDR3 is TGCGCCAGCAGCTTGACAGGGCTCTCTGGCTACACCTTC. Protein sequence: CASSLTGLSGYTF. V and J are TRBV5-1 and TRBJ1-2; possible D gene TRBD1, 6 bases. There are 13 residues in the CDR3. Between the trimmed V and J ends, which lost 1 base and 7 bases, there was a span of 11 bases. Germline V gene sequence: CDR1 SGHRS, CDR2 YFSETQ.

This clonotype was counted a few times. CDR3 loop: CASSSRRTEAFF. CDR3 DNA: TGTGCCAGCAGCTCACGCCGGACTGAAGCTTTCTTT. The chain combines TRBV13 with TRBJ1-1; no clear D. Germline assignment: CDR1 PRHDT and CDR2 FYEKMQ (reference sequence). V was pared by 4 bases and J by 5 bases, with 8 bases between. The CDR3 totals 12 residues.

This clonotype was counted between two and nine times. The chain uses TRBV20-1 and TRBJ2-4; D unresolved. Germline loops: CDR1 DFQATT, CDR2 SNEGSKA (reference sequence). With 6 bases removed from V and 1 base from J, the gap between germline ends came to 16 bases. The CDR3 totals 15 residues. This chain's CDR3 is CSAVVGPFAKNIQYF. DNA of the CDR3: TGCAGTGCGGTCGTAGGCCCCTTTGCCAAAAACATTCAGTACTTC.

This clonotype has ten or more counts. V gene TRBV18 combines with J gene TRBJ2-5, with D unresolved. The CDR3 spans 15 residues. Trimming pared 3 bases from V and 3 bases from J, leaving 14 bases between. CDR1 KGHSH and CDR2 LQKENI come from the germline V gene. The CDR3, as DNA: TGTGCCAGCTCACCCTTTAAATCGACGGAAGAGACCCAGTACTTC. It translates to CASSPFKSTEETQYF.

In its sample, this clonotype was seen many times. The junction departs from the called germline gene at one end, perhaps through a read error. The V gene is TRBV7-2, the J gene TRBJ2-1; D may be TRBD2 (6 bases). The CDR3 loop spans 14 amino acids. Germline V gene data show CDR1 as SGHTA and CDR2 as FQGNSA. The CDR3 is CASRLAGLYNEQFF. CDR3 sequence (DNA): TGTGCCAGCAGATTAGCAGGACTATACAATGAGCAGTTCTTC.

This clonotype was seen at least ten times. The rearrangement joins TRBV7-2 to TRBJ2-5; no clear D. This CDR3 is 13 amino acids long. Trimming pared 1 base from V and 6 bases from J, leaving 9 bases between. Germline assignment: CDR1 SGHTA and CDR2 FQGNSA. The CDR3 DNA reads TGTGCCAGCAGCTTAGTTTGGGGAAAGACCCAGTACTTC. This codes for CASSLVWGKTQYF.

This clonotype was observed a handful of times. The chain links TRBV4-1 to TRBJ2-2; D not resolved. This CDR3 has 14 residues. Germline CDR1 and CDR2: MGHRA and YSYEKL. Deletions cut 5 bases from V and 0 bases from J, with 7 bases between. CDR3 residues: CASSTSANTGELFF. In DNA, the CDR3 is TGCGCCAGCAGCACATCAGCGAACACCGGGGAGCTGTTTTTT.

This clonotype was recorded at least ten times. The chain recombines TRBV6-6 with TRBJ2-7; TRBD1 matches 7 bases. There are 16 residues in the CDR3. Germline CDR1 is MNHNY and CDR2 is SVGAGI (reference sequence). The J segment lost 3 bases and the V segment lost 6 bases, leaving 14 bases of the junction unmatched. CDR3: CASSPDVDRVDYEQYF. In DNA form, the CDR3 reads TGTGCCAGCAGCCCCGATGTAGACAGGGTCGACTACGAGCAGTACTTC.